Below, one T cell receptor (beta chain) is given with its context. This specimen comes from a study of control samples from healthy donors and cancer patients. Assay used: immunoSEQ multiplex PCR; TCRdb lists only in-frame clones, some missing. Here the sample spans about 120,000 clones, approximately 90% being singletons. The sample taken for sequencing was blood. This clonotype originated in a woman between 65 and 79 years old in good health.

For the CDR3, the DNA is TGTGCCAGCAGTGAGACGTTCAACTATGGCTACACCTTC. Its protein product is CASSETFNYGYTF. The gene calls are TRBV2 and TRBJ1-2, with D uncertain. Per germline, CDR1 SNHLY and CDR2 FYNNEI. V lost 3 bases and J 2 bases, leaving 7 bases between the germline ends. The CDR3 totals 13 residues.